Listed below are T cell receptor beta chains from one sample, sequenced in a study of human T cells and chemical hapten exposure. Via MiXCR, TCRdb re-called the RACE reads, giving one row per CDR3 protein. Of over 130,000 distinct CDR3 sequences in the sample, approximately 12% were seen once. The material sequenced was whole blood, taken in connection with sensitization to the hapten diphenylcyclopropenone (DPC). The receptors were sampled from a woman between 45 and 60 years old with alopecia areata. Some clones in this sample may be carry-over from other donors' samples. Both conserved end residues are part of each CDR3. A D gene is named only where the DNA matches it firmly. The size of a clone is reported for some rows only, either as once, few or many, or as a class for expanded clones.

abundance | d_gene | j_gene | v_gene | CDR3nt | CDR3aa
. | . | TRBJ2-3 | TRBV7-2 | TGTGCCAGCAGCTTAGCGAGTATAGCCGGGAAGGGTACGCAGTATTTT | CASSLASIAGKGTQYF
. | . | TRBJ2-1 | TRBV7-9 | TGTGCCAGCAGCCGAGGGGGCGGGAGTATCTCCTACAATGAGCAGTTCTTC | CASSRGGGSISYNEQFF
few | . | TRBJ1-3 | TRBV6-6 | TGTGCCAGCAGCGGCCAGGGTATTAGCTCTGGAAACACCATATATTTT | CASSGQGISSGNTIYF
many | . | TRBJ1-1 | TRBV4-1 | TGCGCCAGCAGCCAAGTAGGACTTGAAGCTTTCTTT | CASSQVGLEAFF
many | . | TRBJ2-3 | TRBV7-2 | TGTGCCAGCAGCTTAGCGCTTTACCGCACAGATACGCAGTATTTT | CASSLALYRTDTQYF
many | . | TRBJ1-2 | TRBV7-9 | TGTGCCAGCACCCCCCCCTCGGGGGAAGGATATGGCTACACCTTC | CASTPPSGEGYGYTF
few | TRBD2 | TRBJ2-5 | TRBV7-8 | TGTGCCAGCAGCCAGGGACTAGCGGAGGGAAAGACCCAGTACTTC | CASSQGLAEGKTQYF
. | . | TRBJ2-7 | TRBV5-1 | TGCGCCAGCAGCTTGGAAGCGATAAGCTCCTACGAGCAGTACTTC | CASSLEAISSYEQYF
many | . | TRBJ2-6 | TRBV24-1 | TGTGCCACCAGTGAGGGGACCTCGTACTCTGGGGCCAACGTCCTGACTTTC | CATSEGTSYSGANVLTF
. | TRBD2 | TRBJ2-4 | TRBV19 | TGTGCCACCCGCGGGACTATAGCCAAAAACATTCAGTACTTC | CATRGTIAKNIQYF
few | . | TRBJ2-3 | TRBV20-1 | TGCAGTGCTAGAGCCCTCCGGGGATACACAGATACGCAGTATTTT | CSARALRGYTDTQYF
. | TRBD2 | TRBJ2-7 | TRBV20-1 | TGCAGTGCAAGCGGGGATTCCTACGAGCAGTACTTC | CSASGDSYEQYF
few | TRBD1 | TRBJ2-1 | TRBV7-6 | TGTGCCAGCAGCTTATTGGACAGGGGAAGGCACAATGAGCAGTTCTTC | CASSLLDRGRHNEQFF
many | TRBD2 | TRBJ2-1 | TRBV7-6 | TGTGCCAGCAGCTTAGAACTAGCGGGAATCAAGAATGAGCAGTTCTTC | CASSLELAGIKNEQFF
many | TRBD2 | TRBJ2-7 | TRBV18 | TGTGCCAGCTCACCCGGGACTAGCGGCTACGAGCAGTACTTC | CASSPGTSGYEQYF
few | . | TRBJ1-4 | TRBV4-3 | TGCGCCAGCAGCCAAACCGGTTCGAAAAATGAAAAACTGTTTTTT | CASSQTGSKNEKLFF
. | TRBD2 | TRBJ2-7 | TRBV29-1 | TGCAGCGTTGATTCCAGCGGGAGGGCCAGAGAGCAGTACTTC | CSVDSSGRAREQYF
. | TRBD1 | TRBJ2-7 | TRBV29-1 | TGCAGCGTTGAAGGGACAGGGGGCAACTACGAGCAGTACTTC | CSVEGTGGNYEQYF
. | . | TRBJ2-2 | TRBV21-1 | TGTGCCAGCAGCAAAGGGAGGGACAGGAACACCGGGGAGCTGTTTTTT | CASSKGRDRNTGELFF
. | . | TRBJ2-1 | TRBV9 | TGTGCCAGCAGCGTAGATGTGGGTGAGCAGTTCTTC | CASSVDVGEQFF
few | . | TRBJ2-7 | TRBV28 | TGTGCCAGCAGTTACGGACTGTCCTACGAGCAGTACTTC | CASSYGLSYEQYF
. | TRBD2 | TRBJ2-5 | TRBV7-2 | TGTGCCAGCAGCTTAAGTGGCGGGAGCGGGGAGACCCAGTACTTC | CASSLSGGSGETQYF
many | . | TRBJ1-1 | TRBV6-1 | TGTGCCAGCAGTCGGAACACTGAAGCTTTCTTT | CASSRNTEAFF
many | . | TRBJ2-7 | TRBV11-1 | TGTGCCAGCAGGACCGGGACTGGCACCTACGAGCAGTACTTC | CASRTGTGTYEQYF
. | TRBD2 | TRBJ2-3 | TRBV7-8 | TGTGCCAGCAGCTTAGGGGCGGGAGGGCCGGCGAATACGCAGTATTTT | CASSLGAGGPANTQYF
. | TRBD2 | TRBJ2-7 | TRBV11-2 | TGTGCCAGCAGCTTACTAGCGGGTTATGGCGAGCAGTACTTC | CASSLLAGYGEQYF
many | TRBD2 | TRBJ2-1 | TRBV6-2/TRBV6-3 | TGTGCCAGCAGCCCCGGGACTAGTTACAATGAGCAGTTCTTC | CASSPGTSYNEQFF
. | TRBD2 | TRBJ2-3 | TRBV18 | TGTGCCAGCTCACCACAACGCGGGAGGGTCACAGATACGCAGTATTTT | CASSPQRGRVTDTQYF
few | . | TRBJ1-2 | TRBV29-1 | TGCAGCGTTGAAGATACAGGAGGAGGCTACACCTTC | CSVEDTGGGYTF
. | . | TRBJ1-1 | TRBV29-1 | TGCAGCGTTCCAGGGGAAAACACTGAAGCTTTCTTT | CSVPGENTEAFF
. | TRBD1 | TRBJ1-1 | TRBV7-9 | TGTGCCAGCAGCTTCGGACAGGCAGTGAGGGCTTTCTTT | CASSFGQAVRAFF
many | TRBD1 | TRBJ1-5 | TRBV4-3 | TGCGCCAGCAGCCAAGATTTAAGCAGGGGGCAAGGCCAGCCCCAGCATTTT | CASSQDLSRGQGQPQHF
few | TRBD1 | TRBJ2-5 | TRBV5-1 | TGCGCCAGCAGCCTTCGGACAGGTGTTAGGCAAGAGACCCAGTACTTC | CASSLRTGVRQETQYF
. | . | TRBJ2-2 | TRBV7-2 | TGTGCCAGCAGCTCTCCGAACACCGGGGAGCTGTTTTTT | CASSSPNTGELFF
many | TRBD2 | TRBJ2-2 | TRBV5-1 | TGCGCCAGCAGCTTCCCTAGCGGCACCGGGGAGCTGTTTTTT | CASSFPSGTGELFF